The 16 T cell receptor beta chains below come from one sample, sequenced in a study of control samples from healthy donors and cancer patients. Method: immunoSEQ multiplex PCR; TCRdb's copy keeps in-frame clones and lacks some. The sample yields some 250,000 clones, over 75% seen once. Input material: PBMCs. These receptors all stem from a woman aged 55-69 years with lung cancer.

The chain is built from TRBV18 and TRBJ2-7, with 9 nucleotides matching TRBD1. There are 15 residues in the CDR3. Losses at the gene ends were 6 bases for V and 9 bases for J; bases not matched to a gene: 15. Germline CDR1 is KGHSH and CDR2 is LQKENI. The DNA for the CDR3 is TGTGCCAGCTCCCCGGACAGGGGTGGAGGCTGGGGGCAGTACTTC. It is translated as CASSPDRGGGWGQYF.

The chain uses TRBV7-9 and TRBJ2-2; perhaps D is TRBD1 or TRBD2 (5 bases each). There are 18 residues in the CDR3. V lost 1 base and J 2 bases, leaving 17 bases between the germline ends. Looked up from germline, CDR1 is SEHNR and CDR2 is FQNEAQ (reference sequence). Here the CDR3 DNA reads TGTGCCAGCAGCTTAGGCCCTTGGACGGGGACCAACACCGGGGAGCTGTTTTTT. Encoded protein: CASSLGPWTGTNTGELFF.

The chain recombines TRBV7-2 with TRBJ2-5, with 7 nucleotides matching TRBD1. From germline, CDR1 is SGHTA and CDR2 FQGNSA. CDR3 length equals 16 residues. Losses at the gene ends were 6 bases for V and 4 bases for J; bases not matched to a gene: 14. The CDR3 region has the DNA TGTGCCAGCAGTAGACAGGGCCCCAGGACGGCAGAGACCCAGTACTTC. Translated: CASSRQGPRTAETQYF.

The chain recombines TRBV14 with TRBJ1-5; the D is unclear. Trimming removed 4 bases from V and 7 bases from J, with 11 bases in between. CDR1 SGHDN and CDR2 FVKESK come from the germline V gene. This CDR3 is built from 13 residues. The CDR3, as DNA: TGTGCCAGCAGCCCAAATACAGACCAGCCCCAGCATTTT. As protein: CASSPNTDQPQHF.

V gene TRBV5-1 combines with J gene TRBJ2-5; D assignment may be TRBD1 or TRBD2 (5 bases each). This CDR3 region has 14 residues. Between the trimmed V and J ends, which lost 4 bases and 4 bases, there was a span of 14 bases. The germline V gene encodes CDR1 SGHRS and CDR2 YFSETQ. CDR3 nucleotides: TGCGCCAGCAGCCTACAGAGGGACCTAGAGACCCAGTACTTC. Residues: CASSLQRDLETQYF.

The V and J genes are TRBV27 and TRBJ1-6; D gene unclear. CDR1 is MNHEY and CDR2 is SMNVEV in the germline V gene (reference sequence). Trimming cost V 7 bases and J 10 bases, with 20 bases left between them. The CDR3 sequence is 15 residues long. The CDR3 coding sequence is TGTGCCAGCAAGCTCCAGGACGGCCAGAGGTCACCCCTCCACTTT. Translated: CASKLQDGQRSPLHF.

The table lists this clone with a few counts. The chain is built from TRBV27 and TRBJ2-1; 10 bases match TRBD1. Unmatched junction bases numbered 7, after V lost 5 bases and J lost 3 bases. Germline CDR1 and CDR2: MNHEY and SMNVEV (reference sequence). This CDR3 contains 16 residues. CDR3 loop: CASSQPGQGIYNEQFF. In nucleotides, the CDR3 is TGTGCCAGCAGTCAGCCGGGACAGGGGATCTACAATGAGCAGTTCTTC.

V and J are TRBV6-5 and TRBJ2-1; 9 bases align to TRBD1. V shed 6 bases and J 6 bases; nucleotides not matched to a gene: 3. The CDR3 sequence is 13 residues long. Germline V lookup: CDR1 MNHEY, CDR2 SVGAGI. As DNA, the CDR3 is TGTGCCAGCAGGGGACAGGGTACCAATGAGCAGTTCTTC. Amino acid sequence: CASRGQGTNEQFF.

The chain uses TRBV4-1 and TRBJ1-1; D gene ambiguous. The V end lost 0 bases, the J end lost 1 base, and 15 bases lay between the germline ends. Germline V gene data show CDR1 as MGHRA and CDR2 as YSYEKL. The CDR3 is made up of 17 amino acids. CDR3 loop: CASSQDRGERGNTEAFF. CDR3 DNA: TGCGCCAGCAGCCAAGATCGGGGTGAACGGGGGAACACTGAAGCTTTCTTT.

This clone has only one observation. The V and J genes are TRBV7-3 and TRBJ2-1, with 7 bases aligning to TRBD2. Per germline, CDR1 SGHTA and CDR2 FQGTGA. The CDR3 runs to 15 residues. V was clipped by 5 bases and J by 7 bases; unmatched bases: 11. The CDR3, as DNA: TGTGCCAGCAGCCCCTGGGGGAGGGCAGGGAATGAGCAGTTCTTC. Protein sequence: CASSPWGRAGNEQFF.

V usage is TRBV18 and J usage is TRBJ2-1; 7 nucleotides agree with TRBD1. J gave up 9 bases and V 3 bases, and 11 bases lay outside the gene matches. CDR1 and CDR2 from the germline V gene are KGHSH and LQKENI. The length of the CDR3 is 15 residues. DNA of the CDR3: TGTGCCAGCTCACCTCGACAGGGTCTAGCCGGTGAGCAGTTCTTC. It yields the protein CASSPRQGLAGEQFF.

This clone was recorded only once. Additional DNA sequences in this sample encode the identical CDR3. As DNA, the CDR3 is TGCGCCAGCAGCCCGGGGAGCTCTGGAAACACCATATATTTT. It translates to CASSPGSSGNTIYF. This chain connects TRBV5-1 to TRBJ1-3; unclear D gene. Looked up from germline, CDR1 is SGHRS and CDR2 is YFSETQ. Trimming pared 4 bases from V and 0 bases from J, leaving 8 bases between. The CDR3 length is 14 residues.

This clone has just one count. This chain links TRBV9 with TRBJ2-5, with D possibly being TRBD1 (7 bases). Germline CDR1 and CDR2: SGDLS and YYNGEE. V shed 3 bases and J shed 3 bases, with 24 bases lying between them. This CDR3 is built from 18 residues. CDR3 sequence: CASSDGGALTGFKETQYF. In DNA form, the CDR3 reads TGTGCCAGCAGCGACGGCGGGGCCCTGACAGGGTTTAAAGAGACCCAGTACTTC.

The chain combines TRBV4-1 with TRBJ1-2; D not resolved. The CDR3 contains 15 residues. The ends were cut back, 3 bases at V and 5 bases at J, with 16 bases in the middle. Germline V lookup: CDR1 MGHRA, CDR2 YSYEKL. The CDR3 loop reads CASSQEVAPGYGYTF. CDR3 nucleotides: TGCGCCAGCAGCCAGGAGGTGGCTCCGGGGTATGGCTACACCTTC.

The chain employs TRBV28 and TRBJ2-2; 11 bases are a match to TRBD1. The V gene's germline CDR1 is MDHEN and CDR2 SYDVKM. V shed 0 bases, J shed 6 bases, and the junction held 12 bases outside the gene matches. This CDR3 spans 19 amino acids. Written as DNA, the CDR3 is TGTGCCAGCAGTTTATGGGGGACAGGGGGAAATGGGCGTGCCGGGGAGCTGTTTTTT. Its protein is CASSLWGTGGNGRAGELFF.

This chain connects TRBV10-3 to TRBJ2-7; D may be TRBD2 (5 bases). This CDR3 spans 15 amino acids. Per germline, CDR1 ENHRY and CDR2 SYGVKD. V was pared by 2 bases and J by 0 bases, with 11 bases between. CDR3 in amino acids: CAISEGGSSSYEQYF. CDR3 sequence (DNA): TGTGCCATCAGTGAGGGAGGATCGAGCTCCTACGAGCAGTACTTC.